This entry lists 4 T cell receptor beta chains sequenced from one sample in a study of T cells in Graves' hyperthyroidism and ophthalmopathy. The investigators amplified TCR beta CDR3 regions from RNA transcripts. A first-round RT-PCR of the TCR CDR3 used the HTBI primer set. TCRdb reprocessed the multiplex PCR reads via MiXCR and lists one record per CDR3 protein. The sample contains 600,000 to 800,000 distinct CDR3 sequences, around a third of which appear only once. Sequenced: blood. These receptors came from a woman between 40 and 50 years old with Graves' hyperthyroidism.

A few counts support this clonotype. The chain uses TRBV5-1 and TRBJ1-2; D call uncertain. This CDR3 is 13 amino acids long. Germline lookup yields CDR1 SGHRS and CDR2 YFSETQ. The V gene lost 0 bases and the J gene lost 2 bases, with 5 bases spanning the gap. The CDR3 nucleotides read TGCGCCAGCAGCTTGGCCCAGAACTATGGCTACACCTTC. This codes for CASSLAQNYGYTF. The variable domain in full, with the rest retrieved from reference TRBV5-1 and TRBJ1-2, is KAGVTQTPRYLIKTRGQQVTLSCSPISGHRSVSWYQQTPGQGLQFLFEYFSETQRNKGNFPGRFSGRQFSNSRSEMNVSTLELGDSALYLCASSLAQNYGYTFGSGTRLTVV.

V is TRBV25-1 and J is TRBJ2-7, with D perhaps TRBD1 (6 bases). CDR1 is MGHDK, CDR2 SYGVNS, per germline. V shed 10 bases and J shed 2 bases, with 12 bases lying between them. The CDR3 runs to 12 residues. CDR3 residues: CATGQYTYEQYF. DNA of the CDR3: TGTGCCACAGGACAGTATACCTACGAGCAGTACTTC.

The chain employs TRBV7-9 and TRBJ2-3, with D possibly being TRBD2 (6 bases). The V end lost 6 bases, the J end lost 5 bases, and 15 bases lay between the germline ends. The CDR3 sequence is 14 residues long. Germline CDR1 is SEHNR and CDR2 is FQNEAQ (reference sequence). The CDR3 sequence: CASSYAPGLDTQYF. CDR3 nucleotide sequence: TGTGCCAGCAGTTATGCCCCGGGACTAGATACGCAGTATTTT.

This clonotype was picked up one time. The chain carries TRBV5-1 and TRBJ2-2, with D perhaps matching TRBD1 (5 bases). This CDR3 is 15 amino acids long. V gave up 7 bases and J gave up 1 base, with 14 bases separating them. Germline CDR1 SGHRS, CDR2 YFSETQ. This chain's CDR3 is CASLEIDRNTGELFF. DNA of the CDR3: TGCGCCAGCCTCGAAATAGACAGGAACACCGGGGAGCTGTTTTTT. Together with reference TRBV5-1 and TRBJ2-2, the CDR3 gives the full variable domain: KAGVTQTPRYLIKTRGQQVTLSCSPISGHRSVSWYQQTPGQGLQFLFEYFSETQRNKGNFPGRFSGRQFSNSRSEMNVSTLELGDSALYLCASLEIDRNTGELFFGEGSRLTVL.